Only a few counts were recorded for the clone carrying this T cell receptor (beta chain). As for time point: patch test 1, 2 weeks after DPC sensitization. Treatment denoted: therapeutic diphenylcyclopropenone sensitization with weekly scalp DPC. Extraction yielded total RNA from whole blood (unfractionated). The data originate from a study of human T cells and chemical hapten exposure. Study in general: Sensitization used 2% DPC on approximately 2 cm by approximately 2 cm upper inner arm skin.

Separate cDNA molecules received unique molecular identifiers, which the library attached to them. TCRdb independently ran MiXCR on the RACE reads; one entry per CDR3 protein. Here the sample spans 75,000 to 90,000 distinct CDR3 sequences, approximately 12% being singletons. Germline trimming cut 6 bases from V and 9 bases from J; bases unmatched to any gene: 10. This CDR3 comprises 15 residues. From germline, CDR1 is SQVTM and CDR2 ANQGSEA. The TCR originated in a woman aged 60-75 years with alopecia areata. Some clones in this sample may be carry-over from other donors' samples. The material was whole blood, obtained in connection with sensitization to the hapten diphenylcyclopropenone (DPC). The chain has TRBV29-1 and TRBJ2-1; 14 bases fit TRBD2. For the CDR3, the DNA is TGCAGCGTGGAAAAAGGACTAGCGGGGGGTCTTGAGCAGTTCTTC. Protein: CSVEKGLAGGLEQFF.